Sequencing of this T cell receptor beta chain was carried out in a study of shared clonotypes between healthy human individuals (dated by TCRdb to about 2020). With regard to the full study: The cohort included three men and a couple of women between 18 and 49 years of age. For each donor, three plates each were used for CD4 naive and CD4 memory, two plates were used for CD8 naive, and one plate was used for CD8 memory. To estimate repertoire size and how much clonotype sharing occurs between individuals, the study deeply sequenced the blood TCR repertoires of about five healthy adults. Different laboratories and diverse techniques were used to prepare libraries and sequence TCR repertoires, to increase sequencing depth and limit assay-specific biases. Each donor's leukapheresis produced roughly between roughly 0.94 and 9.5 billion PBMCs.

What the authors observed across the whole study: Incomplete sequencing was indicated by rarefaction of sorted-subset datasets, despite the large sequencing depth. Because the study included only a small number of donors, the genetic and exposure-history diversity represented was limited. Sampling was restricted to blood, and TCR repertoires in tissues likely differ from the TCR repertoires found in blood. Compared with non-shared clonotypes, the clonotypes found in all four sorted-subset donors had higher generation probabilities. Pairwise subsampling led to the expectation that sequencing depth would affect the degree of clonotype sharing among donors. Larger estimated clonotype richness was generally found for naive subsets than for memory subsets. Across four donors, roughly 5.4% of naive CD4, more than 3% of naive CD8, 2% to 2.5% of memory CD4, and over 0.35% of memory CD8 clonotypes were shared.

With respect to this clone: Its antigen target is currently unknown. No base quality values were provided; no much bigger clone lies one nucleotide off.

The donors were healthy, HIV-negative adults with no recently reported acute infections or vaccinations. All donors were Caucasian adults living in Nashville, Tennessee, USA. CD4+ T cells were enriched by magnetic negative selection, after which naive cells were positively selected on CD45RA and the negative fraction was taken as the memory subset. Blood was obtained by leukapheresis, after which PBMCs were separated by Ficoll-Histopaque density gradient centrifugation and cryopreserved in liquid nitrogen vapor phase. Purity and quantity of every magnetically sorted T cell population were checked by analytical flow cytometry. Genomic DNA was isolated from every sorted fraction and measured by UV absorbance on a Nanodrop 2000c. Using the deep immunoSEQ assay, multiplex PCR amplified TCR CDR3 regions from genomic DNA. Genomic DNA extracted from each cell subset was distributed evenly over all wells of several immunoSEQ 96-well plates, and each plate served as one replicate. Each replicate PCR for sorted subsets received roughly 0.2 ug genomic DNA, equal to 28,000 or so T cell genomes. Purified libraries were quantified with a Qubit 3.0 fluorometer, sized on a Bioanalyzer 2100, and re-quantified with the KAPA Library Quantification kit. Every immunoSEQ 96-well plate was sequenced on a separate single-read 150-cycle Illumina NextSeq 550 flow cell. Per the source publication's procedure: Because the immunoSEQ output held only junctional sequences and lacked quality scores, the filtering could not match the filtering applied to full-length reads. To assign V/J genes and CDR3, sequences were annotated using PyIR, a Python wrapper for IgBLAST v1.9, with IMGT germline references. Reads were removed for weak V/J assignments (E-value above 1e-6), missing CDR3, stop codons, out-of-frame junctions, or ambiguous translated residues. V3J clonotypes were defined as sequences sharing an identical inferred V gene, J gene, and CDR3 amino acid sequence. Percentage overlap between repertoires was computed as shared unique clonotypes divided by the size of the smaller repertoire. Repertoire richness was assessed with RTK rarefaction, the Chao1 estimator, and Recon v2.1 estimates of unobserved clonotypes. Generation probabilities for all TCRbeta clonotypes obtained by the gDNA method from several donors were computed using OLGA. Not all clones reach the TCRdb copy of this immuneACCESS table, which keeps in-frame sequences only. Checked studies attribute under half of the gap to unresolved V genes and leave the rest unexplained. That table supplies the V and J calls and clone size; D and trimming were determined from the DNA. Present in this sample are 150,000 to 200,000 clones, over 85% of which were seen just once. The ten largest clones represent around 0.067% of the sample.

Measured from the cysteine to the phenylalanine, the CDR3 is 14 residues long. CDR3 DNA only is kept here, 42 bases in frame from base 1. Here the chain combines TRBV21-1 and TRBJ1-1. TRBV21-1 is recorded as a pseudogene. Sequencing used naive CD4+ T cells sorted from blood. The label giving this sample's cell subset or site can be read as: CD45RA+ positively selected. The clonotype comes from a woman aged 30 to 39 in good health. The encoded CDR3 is CASSKVGNSLEAFF. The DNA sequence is TGTGCCAGCAGCAAAGTGGGGAACAGCCTAGAAGCTTTCTTT.